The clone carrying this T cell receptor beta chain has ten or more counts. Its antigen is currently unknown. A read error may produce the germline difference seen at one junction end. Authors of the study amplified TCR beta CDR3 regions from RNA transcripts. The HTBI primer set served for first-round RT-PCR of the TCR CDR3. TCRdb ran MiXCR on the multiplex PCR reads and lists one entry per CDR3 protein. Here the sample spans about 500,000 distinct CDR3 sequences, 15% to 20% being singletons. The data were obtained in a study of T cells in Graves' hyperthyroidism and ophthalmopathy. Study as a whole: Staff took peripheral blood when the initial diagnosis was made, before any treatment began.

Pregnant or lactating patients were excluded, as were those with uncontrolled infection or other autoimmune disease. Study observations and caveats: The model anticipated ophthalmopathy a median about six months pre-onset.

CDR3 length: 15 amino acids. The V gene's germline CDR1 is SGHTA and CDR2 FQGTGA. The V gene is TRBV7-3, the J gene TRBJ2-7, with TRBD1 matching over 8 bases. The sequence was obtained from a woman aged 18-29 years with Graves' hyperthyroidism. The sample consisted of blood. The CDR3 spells CAGSLTGESSYEQYF. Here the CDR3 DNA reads TGTGCCGGCAGCTTGACAGGGGAAAGCTCCTACGAGCAGTACTTC.